This passage covers 27 T cell receptor beta chains from one sample sequenced in a study of T cells in Graves' hyperthyroidism and ophthalmopathy. Amplified regions were TCR beta CDR3 sequences from RNA transcripts. The TCR CDR3 first-round RT-PCR relied on the HTBI primer set. TCRdb redid the calling of the multiplex PCR reads with MiXCR, one entry per CDR3 protein. There are 300,000 to 400,000 distinct CDR3 sequences in the sample; over 11% occur only once, and approximately 11% lies in the top ten. The sequencing sample was made of blood. These receptors were collected from an older woman with Graves' hyperthyroidism.

This clonotype was seen more than once but under ten times. A much larger clone lies one base from this, so it may be a read error. This rearrangement joins TRBV11-2 to TRBJ1-1, with 7 nucleotides matching TRBD1. Losses at the gene ends were 6 bases for V and 4 bases for J; bases not matched to a gene: 11. Germline-derived CDR1 and CDR2 are SGHAT and FQNNGV. CDR3 length equals 15 residues. The CDR3 loop reads CASREGKQGSTEAFF. CDR3 sequence (DNA): TGTGCCAGCAGGGAAGGTAAACAGGGGAGCACTGAAGCTTTCTTT.

Ten or more counts support this clonotype. The genes are TRBV24-1 and TRBJ1-2; no reliable D call. The V gene lost 5 bases and the J gene lost 3 bases, with 6 bases spanning the gap. This CDR3 has 12 residues. Germline assignment: CDR1 KGHDR and CDR2 SFDVKD. CDR3 residues: CATSGADYGYTF. The DNA for the CDR3 is TGTGCCACCAGTGGGGCAGACTATGGCTACACCTTC.

The V and J genes are TRBV9 and TRBJ1-1; D unclear. V shed 4 bases and J shed 4 bases, with 20 bases lying between them. The CDR3 has 16 residues. Germline values: CDR1 SGDLS, CDR2 YYNGEE. CDR3 loop: CASSPPQPRGGTEAFF. The CDR3 region has the DNA TGTGCCAGCAGCCCCCCCCAACCCCGGGGAGGCACTGAAGCTTTCTTT.

This clonotype was seen at least ten times. This chain joins TRBV7-9 and TRBJ2-3, with TRBD2 matching 14 bases. V lost 5 bases and J lost 8; bases outside the gene matches: 6. The CDR3 runs to 15 residues. Germline values: CDR1 SEHNR, CDR2 FQNEAQ (reference sequence). CDR3 sequence (DNA): TGTGCCAGCAGCCCGCCGGGGACTAGCGGGAGTACGCAGTATTTT. Protein: CASSPPGTSGSTQYF.

This clonotype was observed a handful of times. This sequence may be a read error, since a much larger clone differs from it by one base. The genes are TRBV3-1 and TRBJ2-1; TRBD2 is a possible D gene (6 bases). The germline V gene encodes CDR1 LGHDT and CDR2 YNNKEL (reference sequence). This CDR3 is 16 amino acids long. The CDR3 sequence is CASSQALAPSYNEQSF. CDR3 nucleotide sequence: TGTGCCAGCAGCCAAGCCCTAGCGCCTTCCTACAATGAGCAGTCCTTC.

Ten or more counts support this clonotype. This sequence joins TRBV18 and TRBJ1-1, with unresolved D. Trimming took 2 bases from V and 2 from J, leaving 6 bases between them. This CDR3 comprises 13 residues. Per germline, CDR1 KGHSH and CDR2 LQKENI. The DNA for the CDR3 is TGTGCCAGCTCACCAAGTTTTAACACTGAAGCTTTCTTT. It codes for CASSPSFNTEAFF.

This clonotype was detected many times. The chain combines TRBV28 with TRBJ2-3; D gene uncertain. The CDR3 contains 12 residues. Germline CDR1 is MDHEN and CDR2 is SYDVKM. The V and J ends lost 3 bases and 12 bases respectively, with 13 bases between them. CDR3 sequence reads: CASSLTVLHQYF. CDR3 sequence (DNA): TGTGCCAGCAGTTTGACGGTTCTACATCAGTATTTT.

Concerning this clonotype itself: A much larger clone lies a single base off, so this may be a read error. The chain carries TRBV12-3 or TRBV12-4 and TRBJ2-7; no reliable D call. The CDR3 totals 11 residues. V lost 6 bases, J lost 7 bases, and 10 bases lay in between. This chain's CDR3 is CASRGLHEQYF. The CDR3 coding sequence is TGTGCCAGCAGAGGGCTTCATGAGCAGTACTTC.

This rearrangement joins TRBV11-2 to TRBJ2-5, with D possibly being TRBD2 (5 bases). This CDR3 has 13 residues. Germline-derived CDR1 and CDR2 are SGHAT and FQNNGV. V shed 7 bases and J shed 2 bases, with 11 bases lying between them. CDR3 sequence (DNA): TGTGCCAGCAATTACGGGAATCAAGAGACCCAGTACTTC. Encoded protein: CASNYGNQETQYF.

V gene TRBV14 combines with J gene TRBJ2-5; unclear D gene. Germline CDR1 reads SGHDN; CDR2 reads FVKESK. Between the trimmed V and J ends, which lost 0 bases and 5 bases, there was a span of 16 bases. The CDR3 covers 16 residues. CDR3 nucleotide sequence: TGTGCCAGCAGCCAAGATCAGCGTGCGTATGGGGAGACCCAGTACTTC. Translation: CASSQDQRAYGETQYF.

V is TRBV7-2 and J is TRBJ2-1, with 11 nucleotides matching TRBD1. This CDR3 has 15 amino acids. V dropped 2 bases and J dropped 8; count of bases not matched to a gene: 5. In germline, CDR1 is SGHTA, CDR2 FQGNSA. The CDR3 here is CASSLRTGGLDEQFF. In nucleotides, the CDR3 is TGTGCCAGCAGCTTAAGGACAGGGGGCTTGGATGAGCAGTTCTTC.

The sample holds many counts of this clonotype. The chain carries TRBV2 and TRBJ2-1; the D is unclear. In germline, CDR1 is SNHLY, CDR2 FYNNEI. CDR3 size: 14 residues. Deletions cut 6 bases from V and 6 bases from J, with 15 bases between. The CDR3 DNA is TGTGCCAGCAGCGCACCGGAGACTGTCAATGAGCAGTTCTTC. Residues: CASSAPETVNEQFF.

This clonotype turned up a few times. This sequence joins TRBV29-1 and TRBJ2-1, with 7 bases aligning to TRBD1. Germline assignment: CDR1 SQVTM and CDR2 ANQGSEA. V was clipped by 7 bases and J by 12 bases; unmatched bases: 12. This CDR3 contains 12 residues. CDR3 sequence: CSGWDSLVGQFF. CDR3 in DNA: TGCAGCGGTTGGGACAGCCTGGTGGGGCAGTTCTTC.

About this clonotype itself: This CDR3 fails to terminate in the conserved phenylalanine or tryptophan, so it likely reflects a read error. The V call is TRBV7-9, the J call TRBJ1-1; no clear D gene. Germline loops: CDR1 SEHNR, CDR2 FQNEAQ (reference sequence). V lost 3 bases, J lost 0 bases, and 5 bases lay in between. The CDR3 length is 13 residues. The CDR3 coding sequence is TGTGCCAGCAGCTTCTCATTGAACACTGAAGCTTTCTAT. Translation gives CASSFSLNTEAFY.

This clonotype was counted once. V gene TRBV28 combines with J gene TRBJ1-2; 8 bases match TRBD1. The CDR3 consists of 15 residues. Unmatched junction bases numbered 4, after V lost 0 bases and J lost 4 bases. Germline CDR1 and CDR2: MDHEN and SYDVKM. DNA for the CDR3: TGTGCCAGCAGTTTATGGGCAGGGGGCGGCTATGGCTACACCTTC. Its translation is CASSLWAGGGYGYTF.

Regarding this clonotype: A read error may be the cause here, since a much bigger clone is one base away. The chain carries TRBV5-1 and TRBJ2-1; 7 bases are shared with TRBD1. CDR3 length: 15 amino acids. The junction had 14 bases not matched to a gene; V was cut back by 5 bases and J by 9 bases. The V gene's germline CDR1 is SGHRS and CDR2 YFSETQ. CDR3 residues: CASRTPGTENSEQFF. As DNA, the CDR3 is TGCGCCAGCAGGACCCCCGGGACAGAAAACAGTGAGCAGTTCTTC.

This clonotype was counted ten times or more. The chain combines TRBV12-3 or TRBV12-4 with TRBJ2-7; D is unresolved. This CDR3 spans 16 amino acids. V gave up 5 bases and J gave up 2 bases, with 19 bases separating them. Written as DNA, the CDR3 is TGTGCCAGCAGTAAGGGTGGGCAGCCGTATACCTACGAGCAGTACTTC. As protein: CASSKGGQPYTYEQYF.

This clonotype has ten or more counts. The J gene is TRBJ1-1, the V gene TRBV20-1; D unclear. The germline V gene encodes CDR1 DFQATT and CDR2 SNEGSKA (reference sequence). This CDR3 comprises 13 residues. Trimming shortened V by 0 bases and J by 2 bases, and 7 bases separated the two germline ends. As DNA, the CDR3 is TGCAGTGCTAGAGATCAGGACAACACTGAAGCTTTCTTT. As protein: CSARDQDNTEAFF.

The chain couples TRBV4-2 to TRBJ2-1; 9 bases match TRBD2. The J segment lost 6 bases and the V segment lost 3 bases, leaving 12 bases of the junction unmatched. There are 17 residues in the CDR3. Germline-derived CDR1 and CDR2 are LGHNA and YNFKEQ. The CDR3 DNA reads as TGTGCCAGCAGCCAGGGGGTAGCACTAGCGGGTTCCAATGAGCAGTTCTTC. Its translation: CASSQGVALAGSNEQFF.

This sequence joins TRBV5-4 and TRBJ2-3; tentatively, D is TRBD1 or TRBD2 (5 bases each). Germline V lookup: CDR1 SGHNT, CDR2 YYREEE (reference sequence). The CDR3 is 15 residues long. V gave up 0 bases and J gave up 6 bases, with 14 bases separating them. The CDR3 spells CASSLGTSEGDTQYF. In nucleotides, the CDR3 is TGTGCCAGCAGCTTGGGGACCTCCGAGGGGGATACGCAGTATTTT.

This chain links TRBV19 with TRBJ1-3; D perhaps matches TRBD1 (5 bases). Trimming took off 3 bases at V and 7 bases at J, with 19 bases between the two ends. CDR3 length: 16 amino acids. Germline loops: CDR1 LNHDA, CDR2 SQIVND (reference sequence). CDR3 DNA sequence: TGTGCCAGTAGTATGGCTGGGGGATCAGGAGGGAACACCATATATTTT. It specifies CASSMAGGSGGNTIYF.

This sequence joins TRBV12-3 or TRBV12-4 and TRBJ2-2; 12 nucleotides match TRBD2. The CDR3 loop spans 17 amino acids. Germline trimming cut 6 bases from V and 2 bases from J; bases unmatched to any gene: 7. The CDR3 protein is CASSSGLAGLNTGELFF. DNA of the CDR3: TGTGCCAGCAGCAGCGGACTAGCGGGATTAAACACCGGGGAGCTGTTTTTT.

The chain employs TRBV4-2 and TRBJ2-6; D is undetermined. The V and J ends lost 0 bases and 2 bases respectively, with 5 bases between them. CDR1 and CDR2 (germline): LGHNA, YNFKEQ. The CDR3 runs to 15 residues. CDR3 sequence (DNA): TGTGCCAGCAGCCAAGAGGAAGCTGGGGCCAACGTCCTGACTTTC. It yields the protein CASSQEEAGANVLTF.

This clonotype showed up many times. V and J are TRBV2 and TRBJ1-5; possibly TRBD1 for D (5 bases). Trimming removed 9 bases from V and 0 bases from J, with 12 bases in between. Per germline, CDR1 SNHLY and CDR2 FYNNEI. CDR3 length: 14 residues. CDR3 DNA: TGTGCCAGTGCCGGGACGAATAGCAATCAGCCCCAGCATTTT. Translation gives CASAGTNSNQPQHF.

The table lists this clonotype with many counts. CDR3 sequence reads: CASSLISRWGQETQYF. CDR3 sequence (DNA): TGTGCCAGCAGTTTAATCAGCCGCTGGGGCCAAGAGACCCAGTACTTC. The V gene is TRBV27, the J gene TRBJ2-5; D is uncertain. Germline V lookup: CDR1 MNHEY, CDR2 SMNVEV (reference sequence). The germline V and J ends were trimmed by 2 bases and 1 base, with 14 bases remaining between them. This CDR3 is built from 16 residues.

This clonotype was seen more than once but under ten times. V usage is TRBV5-8 and J usage is TRBJ1-4; 8 bases fit TRBD1. CDR3 length: 13 residues. J lost 11 bases, V lost 4 bases, and 7 bases had no gene match. Germline CDR1 reads SGHTS; CDR2 reads YDEGEE. The CDR3, as DNA: TGTGCCAGCAGCCCGGGACAGGAGGAGAAACTGTTTTTT. Its translation: CASSPGQEEKLFF.

This clonotype was found many times. V is TRBV6-2 or TRBV6-3 and J is TRBJ2-7; maybe TRBD2 (6 bases). Per the germline V gene, CDR1 is MNHEY and CDR2 is SVGEGT. This CDR3 is 12 amino acids long. V lost 5 bases, J lost 6 bases, and 11 bases lay in between. CDR3 nucleotide sequence: TGTGCCAGCAGTAGAGGAGGGCGCGAGCAGTACTTC. Its translation is CASSRGGREQYF.